This T cell receptor beta chain was sequenced for a study of CD8 T cells in Susac syndrome. Study findings and constraints: The CD4+ T cell repertoires of Susac syndrome were found to show no clonal expansion. The number of individuals included in the study's TCR sequencing and HLA analysis was acknowledged as relatively small.

Random hexamers served to reverse transcribe roughly 0.5 to 1 ug RNA. TCRdb independently ran MiXCR on the immunoSEQ multiplex PCR reads; one entry per CDR3 protein. The repertoire holds roughly 250,000 distinct CDR3 sequences, with almost 97% as singletons. A remark on this clonotype: No antigen is known for it.

The CDR3 is made up of 13 amino acids. The V gene's germline CDR1 is GTSNPN and CDR2 SVGIG (reference sequence). V dropped 0 bases and J dropped 4 bases, with 7 bases sitting between them. The clonotype comes from a human donor with Susac syndrome. The sequencing sample was made of CD4+ T cells from PBMCs. The chain combines TRBV30 with TRBJ1-5; D remains unclear. The CDR3 is CAWSVSKNQPQHF. CDR3 DNA sequence: TGTGCCTGGAGTGTATCCAAAAATCAGCCCCAGCATTTT.